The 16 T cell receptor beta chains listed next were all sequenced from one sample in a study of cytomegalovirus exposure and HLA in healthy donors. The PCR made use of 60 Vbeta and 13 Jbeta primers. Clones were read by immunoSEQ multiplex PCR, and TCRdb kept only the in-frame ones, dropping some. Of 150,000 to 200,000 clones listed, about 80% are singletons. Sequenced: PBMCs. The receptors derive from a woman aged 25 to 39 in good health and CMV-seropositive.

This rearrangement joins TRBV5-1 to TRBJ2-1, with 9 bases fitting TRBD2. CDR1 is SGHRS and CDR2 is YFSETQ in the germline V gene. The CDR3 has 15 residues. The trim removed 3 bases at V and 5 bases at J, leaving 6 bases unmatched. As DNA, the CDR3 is TGCGCCAGCAGCTCAAGCGGGGGGCTAAACAATGAGCAGTTCTTC. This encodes CASSSSGGLNNEQFF.

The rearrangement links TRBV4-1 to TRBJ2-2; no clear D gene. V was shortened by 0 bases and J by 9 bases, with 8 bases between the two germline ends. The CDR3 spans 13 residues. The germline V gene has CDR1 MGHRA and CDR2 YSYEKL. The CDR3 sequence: CASSQDGLRELFF. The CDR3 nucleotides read TGCGCCAGCAGCCAAGATGGGCTAAGGGAGCTGTTTTTT.

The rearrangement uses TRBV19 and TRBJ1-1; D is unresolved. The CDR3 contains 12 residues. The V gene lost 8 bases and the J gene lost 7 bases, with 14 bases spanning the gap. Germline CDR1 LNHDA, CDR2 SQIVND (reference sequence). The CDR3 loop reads CASRKSTVEAFF. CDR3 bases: TGTGCCAGTCGAAAGAGTACTGTTGAAGCTTTCTTT.

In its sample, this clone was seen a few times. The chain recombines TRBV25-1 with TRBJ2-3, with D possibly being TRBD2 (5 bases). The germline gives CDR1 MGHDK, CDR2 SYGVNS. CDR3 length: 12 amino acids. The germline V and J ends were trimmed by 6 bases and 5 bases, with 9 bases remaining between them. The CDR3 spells CASRDEGDTQYF. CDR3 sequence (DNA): TGTGCCAGCAGGGACGAGGGAGATACGCAGTATTTT.

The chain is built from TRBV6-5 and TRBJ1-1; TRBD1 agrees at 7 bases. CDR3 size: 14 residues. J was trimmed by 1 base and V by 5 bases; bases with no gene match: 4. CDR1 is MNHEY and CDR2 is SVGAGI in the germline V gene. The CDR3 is CASSRDSSNTEAFF. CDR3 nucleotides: TGTGCCAGCAGTAGGGACAGTTCGAACACTGAAGCTTTCTTT.

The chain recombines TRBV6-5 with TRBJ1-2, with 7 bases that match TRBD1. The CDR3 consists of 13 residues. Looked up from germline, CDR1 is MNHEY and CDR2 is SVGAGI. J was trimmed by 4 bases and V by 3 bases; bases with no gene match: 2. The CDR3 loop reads CASSYTGAYGYTF. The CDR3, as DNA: TGTGCCAGCAGTTATACAGGGGCCTATGGCTACACCTTC.

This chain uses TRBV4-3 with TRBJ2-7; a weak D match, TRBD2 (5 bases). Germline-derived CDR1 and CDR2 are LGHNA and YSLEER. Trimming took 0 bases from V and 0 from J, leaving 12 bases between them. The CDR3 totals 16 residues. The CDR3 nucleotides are TGCGCCAGCAGCCAAGATCGTCGGGGATCCTCCTACGAGCAGTACTTC. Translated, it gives CASSQDRRGSSYEQYF.

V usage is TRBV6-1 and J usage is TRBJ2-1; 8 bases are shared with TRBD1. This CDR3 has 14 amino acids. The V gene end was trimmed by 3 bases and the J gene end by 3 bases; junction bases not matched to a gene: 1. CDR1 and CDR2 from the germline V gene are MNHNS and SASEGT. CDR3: CASSEDRDYNEQFF. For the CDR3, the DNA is TGTGCCAGCAGTGAGGACAGGGACTACAATGAGCAGTTCTTC.

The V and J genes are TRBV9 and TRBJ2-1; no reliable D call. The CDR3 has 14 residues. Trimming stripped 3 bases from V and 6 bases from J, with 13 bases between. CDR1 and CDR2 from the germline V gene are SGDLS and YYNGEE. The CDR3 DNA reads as TGTGCCAGCAGCGCGCTTTGGCGGCTCAATGAGCAGTTCTTC. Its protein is CASSALWRLNEQFF. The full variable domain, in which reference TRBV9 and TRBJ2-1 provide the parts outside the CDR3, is DSGVTQTPKHLITATGQRVTLRCSPRSGDLSVYWYQQSLDQGLQFLIQYYNGEERAKGNILERFSAQQFPDLHSELNLSSLELGDSALYFCASSALWRLNEQFFGPGTRLTVL.

CDR3 bases: TGTGCCAGCAGCTTGGCCCCAGGGTCTGGAAACACCATATATTTT. It codes for CASSLAPGSGNTIYF. The V gene is TRBV5-4, the J gene TRBJ1-3; TRBD1 is a possible D gene (5 bases). CDR1 and CDR2 from the germline V gene are SGHNT and YYREEE (reference sequence). V dropped 0 bases and J dropped 1 base, with 8 bases sitting between them. The CDR3 sequence is 15 residues long.

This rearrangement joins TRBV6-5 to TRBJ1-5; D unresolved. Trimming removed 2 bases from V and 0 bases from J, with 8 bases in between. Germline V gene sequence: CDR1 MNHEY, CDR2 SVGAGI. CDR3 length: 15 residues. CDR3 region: CASSYLSGSNQPQHF. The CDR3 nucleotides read TGTGCCAGCAGTTACCTTTCGGGTAGCAATCAGCCCCAGCATTTT.

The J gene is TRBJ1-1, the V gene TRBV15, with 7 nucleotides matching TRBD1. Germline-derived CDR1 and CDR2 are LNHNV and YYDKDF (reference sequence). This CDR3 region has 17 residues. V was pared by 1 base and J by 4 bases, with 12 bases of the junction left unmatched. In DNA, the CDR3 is TGTGCCACCAGCAGAGTTACAGGGGCCATCGGGGGCACTGAAGCTTTCTTT. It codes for CATSRVTGAIGGTEAFF. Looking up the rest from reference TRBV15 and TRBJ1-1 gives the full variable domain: DAMVIQNPRYQVTQFGKPVTLSCSQTLNHNVMYWYQQKSSQAPKLLFHYYDKDFNNEADTPDNFQSRRPNTSFCFLDIRSPGLGDTAMYLCATSRVTGAIGGTEAFFGQGTRLTVV.

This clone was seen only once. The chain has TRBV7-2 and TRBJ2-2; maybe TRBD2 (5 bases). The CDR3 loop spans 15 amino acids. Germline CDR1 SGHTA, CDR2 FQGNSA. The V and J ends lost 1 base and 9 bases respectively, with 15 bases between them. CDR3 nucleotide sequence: TGTGCCAGCAGCTTAGATCTAGCTAAAGGCCGGGAGCTGTTTTTT. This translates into CASSLDLAKGRELFF.

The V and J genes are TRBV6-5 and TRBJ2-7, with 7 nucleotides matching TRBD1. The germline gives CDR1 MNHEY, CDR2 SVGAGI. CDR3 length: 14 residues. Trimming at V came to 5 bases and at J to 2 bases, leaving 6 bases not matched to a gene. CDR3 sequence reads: CASSTPGQTYEQYF. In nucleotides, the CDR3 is TGTGCCAGCAGTACACCGGGACAGACCTACGAGCAGTACTTC.

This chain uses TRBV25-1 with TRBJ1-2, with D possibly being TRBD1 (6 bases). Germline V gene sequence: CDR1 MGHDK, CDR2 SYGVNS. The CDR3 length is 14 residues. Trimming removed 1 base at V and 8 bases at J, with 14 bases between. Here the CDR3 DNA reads TGTGCCAGCAGTGAATCGATGGGGGGGCGAGGCTACACCTTC. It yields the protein CASSESMGGRGYTF.

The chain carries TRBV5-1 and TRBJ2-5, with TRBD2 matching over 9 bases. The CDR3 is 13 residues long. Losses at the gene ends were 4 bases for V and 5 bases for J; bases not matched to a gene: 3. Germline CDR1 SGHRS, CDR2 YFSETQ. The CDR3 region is CASSRSGSETQYF. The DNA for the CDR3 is TGCGCCAGCAGCCGTAGCGGGAGTGAGACCCAGTACTTC.